The present TCR beta chain was sequenced within a study of T-cell reconstitution after alpha-beta-depleted transplantation in children. Germline lookup yields CDR1 LNHDA and CDR2 SQIVND (reference sequence). The V gene lost 5 bases and the J gene lost 0 bases, with 13 bases spanning the gap. This CDR3 has 15 amino acids. Study-level points and caveats: A year had passed since transplant, and T-cell counts and diversity by then came mostly from newly produced T cells.

About this clonotype itself: Its specificity is unknown.

The TCRbeta library incorporated unique molecular identifiers. MiXCR, run by TCRdb on the PCR reads, gives a single entry per CDR3 protein. The sample includes 400,000 to 550,000 distinct CDR3 sequences, about 10% of them seen just once. The input for sequencing was PBMCs, taken before TCRalphabeta/CD19-depleted stem cell transplant. This receptor was obtained from a child under 10 years old with inherited bone marrow failure, due to receive a stem cell transplant. The chain couples TRBV19 to TRBJ1-1, with TRBD1 as a possible D gene (6 bases). In nucleotides, the CDR3 is TGTGCCAGTAGTCAGCAGGGGACCATGAACACTGAAGCTTTCTTT. This encodes CASSQQGTMNTEAFF.